This T cell receptor (beta chain) was documented in a study of blood T cell repertoires in COVID-19 (dated by TCRdb to the early 2020s). Regarding the complete study: Samples from collaborators originated in the United States, Italy and Spain and spanned both the acute and convalescent phases of COVID-19. The prospective study material was composed of cDNA or gDNA derived from T cells, B-cell-depleted T cells, or PBMCs. The dataset comprised deeply sampled blood TCRbeta repertoires from subjects exposed to, actively infected with, or recovered from COVID-19. The repertoires were made available in a free public database intended to serve as a resource for research on the immune response to SARS-CoV-2. Samples came from the ongoing ImmuneRACE study (first 160 participants) plus 1,254 subjects from 6 global collaborators. A de-identified subject ID, COVID-19 status, age in years and sex were almost always included in the sample metadata. Where available, HLA class I and class II types were obtained from metadata supplied by the sample provider rather than from assay-based typing. Study-level results and caveats: The quantity of clinical and demographic metadata differed by source and by participant and was supplied without curation.

Whole blood was collected in K2EDTA tubes by collaborating institutions according to the institutions' own protocols. For TCRbeta analysis, collaborators shipped samples in one of three forms: frozen whole blood, isolated PBMCs, or DNA extracted from either of those sample types. About this clone itself: This clone's antigen is unknown. No much larger clone exists at a distance of one base, and base qualities are not known.

Including cysteine and phenylalanine, the CDR3 has 14 amino acids. The read is trimmed to its CDR3 DNA, 42 bases read in frame from base 1. Trimming leaves V shorter by 3 bases and J shorter by 2 bases, with the junction holding 3 bases beyond the gene matches. CDR1 is given as DFQATT and CDR2 as SNEGSKA, both from the germline V gene (reference sequence). The immunoSEQ Assay, a bias-controlled multiplex PCR, was used to amplify TCRbeta CDR3 regions from genomic DNA. From the authors' description of their analysis: The number of nucleated cells in each sample was estimated by amplification of reference gene primers within the assay. To quantify the absolute abundance of each unique TCRbeta CDR3 rearrangement, sequence reads were collapsed and filtered. Productive Simpson clonality was computed per sample as the square root of Simpson's diversity index over productive rearrangements. Here the immuneACCESS table is served through TCRdb, limited to in-frame sequences with V and J called. Missing clones are a known gap in these copies; in checked studies unresolved V genes cover under half, and the rest lacks a known reason. V, J and clone size are taken as reported in that table, and D and trimming were inferred from the DNA itself. This sample gives around 70,000 clones in total; roughly 74% of them show up just once. Of the sample, less than 20% falls within the top ten clones.

The TCR sequence derives from a human donor in a cohort sampled during active COVID-19. Recombination joined TRBV20-1 with TRBJ2-7; 11 bases in the middle match TRBD2. The sequenced sample was peripheral blood. For the CDR3, the sequence is CSASVLAGAYEQYF. The nucleotide sequence reads TGCAGTGCTAGTGTACTAGCGGGAGCCTACGAGCAGTACTTC.